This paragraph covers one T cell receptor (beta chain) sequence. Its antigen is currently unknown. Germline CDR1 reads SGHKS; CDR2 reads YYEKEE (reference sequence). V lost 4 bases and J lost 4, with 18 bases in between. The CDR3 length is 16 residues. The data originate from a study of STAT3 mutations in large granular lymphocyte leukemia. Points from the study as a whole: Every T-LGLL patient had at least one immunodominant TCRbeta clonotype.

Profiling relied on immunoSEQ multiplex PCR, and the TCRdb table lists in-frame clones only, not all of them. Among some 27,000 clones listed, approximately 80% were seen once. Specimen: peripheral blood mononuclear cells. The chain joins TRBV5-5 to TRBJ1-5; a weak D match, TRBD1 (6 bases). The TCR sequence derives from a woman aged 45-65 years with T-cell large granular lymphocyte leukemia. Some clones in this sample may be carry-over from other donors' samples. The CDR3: CASSGSTGTLNQPQHF. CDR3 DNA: TGTGCCAGCAGCGGCAGCACCGGGACACTTAATCAGCCCCAGCATTTT.